This T cell receptor beta chain was identified in a study of blood T cells in healthy people across ages. Regarding the study as a whole: Getting older went along with TCR beta diversity per million T cells dropping roughly linearly.

Each donor was a healthy Caucasian individual from Russia, aged roughly 6 to 95. Per-sample yields of isolated PBMCs were at least 6.5 million. Germline CDR1 reads DFQATT; CDR2 reads SNEGSKA (reference sequence). Trimming took off 0 bases at V and 5 bases at J, with 13 bases between the two ends. The CDR3 sequence is 14 residues long. Concerning this clonotype itself: The antigen remains undetermined.

Then a second PCR, running about 6 to 12 cycles, was carried out with a sample-barcoded 5' primer and a J-beta primer mix. The yield of each sample was at least 2.5 million CDR3-containing paired-end reads. TCRdb recomputed calls from the 5' RACE reads with MiXCR, one row per CDR3 protein. The sample carries approximately 1.5 million distinct CDR3 sequences, about 35% recorded once. Sequencing input: blood. The clonotype comes from a woman between 25 and 40 years old in good health. The rearrangement links TRBV20-1 to TRBJ2-5; D is possibly TRBD2 (5 bases). The CDR3 bases are TGCAGTGCTAGAGATTGGGGAGAGCGGGAGACCCAGTACTTC. This gives the protein CSARDWGERETQYF.